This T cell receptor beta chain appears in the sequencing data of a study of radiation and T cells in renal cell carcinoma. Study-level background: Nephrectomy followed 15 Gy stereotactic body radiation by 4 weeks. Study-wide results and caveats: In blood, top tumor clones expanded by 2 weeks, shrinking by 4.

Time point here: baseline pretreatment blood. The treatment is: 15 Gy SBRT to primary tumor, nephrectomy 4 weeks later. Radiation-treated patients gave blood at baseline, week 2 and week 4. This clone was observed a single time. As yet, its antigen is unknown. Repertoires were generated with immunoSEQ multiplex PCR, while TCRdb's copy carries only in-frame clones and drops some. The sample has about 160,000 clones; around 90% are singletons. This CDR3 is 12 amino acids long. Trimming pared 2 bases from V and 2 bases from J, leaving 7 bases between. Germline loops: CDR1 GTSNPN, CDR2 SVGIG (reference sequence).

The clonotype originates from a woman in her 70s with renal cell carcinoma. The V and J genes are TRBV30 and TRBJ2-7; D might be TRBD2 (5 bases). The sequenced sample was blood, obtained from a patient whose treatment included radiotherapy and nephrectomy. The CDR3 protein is CAWSPGAYEQYF. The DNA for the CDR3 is TGTGCCTGGAGTCCCGGGGCCTACGAGCAGTACTTC.